This T cell receptor (beta chain) came from a study of T cells in Graves' hyperthyroidism and ophthalmopathy. CDR1 is SGHVS and CDR2 is FQNEAQ in the germline V gene. With 3 bases removed from V and 4 bases from J, the gap between germline ends came to 6 bases. The CDR3 has 13 amino acids. Amplified TCR beta CDR3 regions came from RNA transcripts. An initial round of RT-PCR targeting the TCR CDR3 relied on the HTBI primer set. TCRdb itself ran the multiplex PCR reads through MiXCR, one entry per CDR3 protein. The sample has 500,000 to 600,000 distinct CDR3 sequences, around 42% seen once. This clonotype was picked up many times.

Sequencing was performed on peripheral blood or thyroid tissue (not recorded which). The chain links TRBV7-8 to TRBJ2-2, with D tentatively TRBD1 or TRBD2 (5 bases each). The receptor was isolated from a woman between 18 and 30 years old with Graves' hyperthyroidism. This CDR3 reads CASSLRGTGELFF. CDR3 sequence (DNA): TGTGCCAGCAGCTTGAGGGGCACCGGGGAGCTGTTTTTT.